Following are 29 T cell receptor beta chains from one sample sequenced in a study of blood T cell repertoires in COVID-19. Generated by immunoSEQ multiplex PCR, the TCRdb table keeps only in-frame clones and is missing some. The sample lists 200,000 to 300,000 clones, around 90% seen once, with roughly 3.3% in the top ten. Material for sequencing was peripheral blood. Receptor source: a woman aged 35 to 49 with acute or convalescent COVID-19.

The V and J genes are TRBV6-6 and TRBJ2-5; D is undetermined. V was pared by 0 bases and J by 5 bases, with 13 bases between. Per the germline V gene, CDR1 is MNHNY and CDR2 is SVGAGI (reference sequence). The CDR3 contains 15 residues. The CDR3 region is CASSYSTGLWETQYF. The CDR3 DNA follows: TGTGCCAGCAGTTACTCGACGGGTTTGTGGGAGACCCAGTACTTC.

The chain couples TRBV27 to TRBJ2-4; D might be TRBD1 (5 bases). V shed 7 bases and J shed 7 bases, with 29 bases lying between them. CDR3 length: 18 amino acids. Germline V gene lookup returns CDR1 MNHEY and CDR2 SMNVEV (reference sequence). The CDR3 region is CASTLERFRADRTNIQYF. In nucleotides, the CDR3 is TGTGCCAGCACCCTCGAGCGTTTCAGGGCCGACCGGACCAACATTCAGTACTTC.

V and J are TRBV15 and TRBJ2-1; D remains ambiguous. Germline assignment: CDR1 LNHNV and CDR2 YYDKDF (reference sequence). V dropped 0 bases and J dropped 3 bases, with 9 bases sitting between them. The CDR3 totals 15 residues. CDR3 sequence (DNA): TGTGCCACCAGCAGAGATGCAGCGAGCTACAATGAGCAGTTCTTC. Protein: CATSRDAASYNEQFF.

The J gene is TRBJ2-7, the V gene TRBV5-6, with 8 positions matching TRBD2. Trimming removed 0 bases from V and 6 bases from J; junction bases left unmatched: 2. CDR1 is SGHDT, CDR2 YYEEEE, per germline. This CDR3 spans 13 amino acids. DNA of the CDR3: TGTGCCAGCAGCTTGGTTCGGGGGGGCGAGCAGTACGTC. Protein product: CASSLVRGGEQYV.

The chain joins TRBV5-3 to TRBJ1-2; weak D call: TRBD1 (6 bases). TRBV5-3 counts as an open reading frame of uncertain function. Trimming left V 8 bases short and J 4 bases short, with 15 bases between. The CDR3 has 13 residues. In DNA, the CDR3 is TGTGCCAGGCGACAGGCCCCGAGCTATGGCTACACCTTC. It is translated as CARRQAPSYGYTF.

V and J are TRBV24-1 and TRBJ2-7, with TRBD1 matching over 8 bases. This CDR3 is built from 12 residues. Germline V gene sequence: CDR1 KGHDR, CDR2 SFDVKD. CDR3 amino acids: CATGTGTYEQYV. The DNA of the CDR3 is TGTGCCACCGGGACAGGTACCTATGAGCAGTACGTC.

The rearrangement links TRBV3-1 (or the pseudogene TRBV3-2) to TRBJ1-4, with TRBD1 as a possible D gene (6 bases). Trimming stripped 4 bases from V and 8 bases from J, with 14 bases between. The CDR3 totals 14 residues. Per germline, CDR1 LGHDT and CDR2 YNNKEL (reference sequence). CDR3 in DNA: TGTGCCAGCAGCCTCAGGGGTAGCGACGAAAAACTGTTTTTT. This sequence encodes CASSLRGSDEKLFF.

V and J are TRBV19 and TRBJ1-6; D may be TRBD1 (6 bases). The V end lost 6 bases, the J end lost 9 bases, and 15 bases lay between the germline ends. This CDR3 region has 14 residues. CDR1 and CDR2 (germline): LNHDA, SQIVND (reference sequence). The CDR3 DNA reads TGTGCCAGTAGGACCGGGACATCCGTTTCACCCCTCCACTTT. Translation gives CASRTGTSVSPLHF.

The V call is TRBV9, the J call TRBJ1-2; possible D gene TRBD1, 5 bases. Germline CDR1 and CDR2: SGDLS and YYNGEE. CDR3 length: 15 residues. V dropped 4 bases and J dropped 8 bases, with 21 bases sitting between them. CDR3 bases: TGTGCCAGCAGCTCCCAGGTAGCCACAGGAACCGGCTACACCTTC. It specifies CASSSQVATGTGYTF.

The V and J genes are TRBV7-9 and TRBJ1-5; 9 bases map to TRBD1. V lost 1 base, J lost 3 bases, and 7 bases stayed unmatched. Germline V CDR1 and CDR2: SEHNR, FQNEAQ (reference sequence). The CDR3 length is 17 residues. The CDR3 bases are TGTGCCAGCAGCTTAGGGCTCGGGACAGGGTCCAATCAGCCCCAGCATTTT. This sequence encodes CASSLGLGTGSNQPQHF.

The chain links TRBV5-1 to TRBJ2-6; TRBD1 agrees at 8 bases. The length of the CDR3 is 16 residues. Germline loops: CDR1 SGHRS, CDR2 YFSETQ. Trimming cost V 2 bases and J 5 bases; bases outside gene matches: 6. CDR3 bases: TGCGCCAGCAGCTTAGGACAGGGTGATAGGGCCAACGTCCTGACTTTC. This sequence encodes CASSLGQGDRANVLTF.

The chain recombines TRBV7-2 with TRBJ1-6, with TRBD1 matching over 7 bases. Germline loops: CDR1 SGHTA, CDR2 FQGNSA. The trim removed 5 bases at V and 9 bases at J, leaving 7 bases unmatched. This CDR3 has 14 amino acids. The DNA of the CDR3 is TGTGCCAGCAGCGTACAGGGGTTAGGTTCACCCCTCCACTTT. The encoded protein is CASSVQGLGSPLHF.

The V and J genes are TRBV6-5 and TRBJ1-3; perhaps TRBD1 as D (6 bases). Germline V CDR1 and CDR2: MNHEY, SVGAGI. The CDR3 totals 15 residues. V lost 0 bases and J 4 bases, leaving 10 bases between the germline ends. The CDR3 spells CASSYSGHPGNTIYF. CDR3 nucleotides: TGTGCCAGCAGTTACTCGGGACATCCCGGAAACACCATATATTTT.

The genes are TRBV7-9 and TRBJ1-1; the D is unclear. This CDR3 is 14 amino acids long. Germline V CDR1 and CDR2: SEHNR, FQNEAQ (reference sequence). V was cut by 2 bases and J by 0 bases, with 7 bases left in between. CDR3 sequence: CASSLSGLNTEAFF. The CDR3 bases are TGTGCCAGCAGCTTATCGGGGTTGAACACTGAAGCTTTCTTT.

V usage is TRBV5-4 and J usage is TRBJ2-4; D is unclear. The germline gives CDR1 SGHNT, CDR2 YYREEE (reference sequence). V lost 2 bases to trimming and J lost 1 base, with 10 bases between them. CDR3 size: 15 residues. The CDR3 coding sequence is TGTGCCAGCAGCTTTGGCTCTTTTGCCAAAAACATTCAGTACTTC. This codes for CASSFGSFAKNIQYF.

This clone was detected a few times. V usage is TRBV21-1 and J usage is TRBJ1-6; the table's D call TRBD1 went unverified against the DNA. TRBV21-1 is flagged as a pseudogene. The CDR3 is 14 residues long. CDR3 DNA sequence: TGTGCCAGGGACAGGGAAGAATTAGGCTCACCCCTCCACTTT. Its translation: CARDREELGSPLHF.

The genes are TRBV7-9 and TRBJ2-7; possibly TRBD1 for D (6 bases). Germline-derived CDR1 and CDR2 are SEHNR and FQNEAQ (reference sequence). The CDR3 is 14 amino acids. The V end lost 5 bases, the J end lost 3 bases, and 14 bases lay between the germline ends. The CDR3 loop reads CASSVLQGFYEQYV. CDR3 sequence (DNA): TGTGCCAGCAGCGTCCTACAGGGTTTCTACGAGCAGTACGTC.

V is TRBV4-1 and J is TRBJ1-4, with 10 bases identical to TRBD1. This CDR3 comprises 15 residues. Per germline, CDR1 MGHRA and CDR2 YSYEKL. The ends lost 6 bases at V and 3 bases at J; junction bases unmatched: 4. This CDR3 is CASRDRGSANEKLFF. Here the CDR3 DNA reads TGCGCCAGCAGGGACAGGGGGTCGGCTAATGAAAAACTGTTTTTT.

The chain uses TRBV6-5 and TRBJ1-1; 10 nucleotides match TRBD1. This CDR3 has 14 residues. V lost 7 bases to trimming and J lost 5 bases; unmatched junction nucleotides: 7. Germline values: CDR1 MNHEY, CDR2 SVGAGI. The CDR3 coding sequence is TGTGCCAGCAAAGAGGGACAGGGGTGGACTGAAGCTTTCTTT. Amino acid sequence: CASKEGQGWTEAFF.

This clone was seen just once. V usage is TRBV3-1 (or the pseudogene TRBV3-2) and J usage is TRBJ1-2; 10 bases align to TRBD1. The CDR3 sequence is 15 residues long. Germline V lookup: CDR1 LGHDT, CDR2 YNNKEL (reference sequence). V was pared by 1 base and J by 8 bases, with 7 bases of the junction left unmatched. The CDR3 is CASSQGEGQGVGYTF. For the CDR3, the DNA is TGTGCCAGCAGCCAAGGGGAAGGACAGGGGGTGGGCTACACCTTC.

This rearrangement joins TRBV5-1 to TRBJ1-6, with a weak D call TRBD1 (5 bases). In germline, CDR1 is SGHRS, CDR2 YFSETQ. There are 14 residues in the CDR3. Trimming took 0 bases from V and 9 from J, leaving 10 bases between them. CDR3 in DNA: TGCGCCAGCAGCTTGGGGCAGGGTGGTTCACCCCTCCACTTT. As protein: CASSLGQGGSPLHF.

The chain has TRBV27 and TRBJ2-2; maybe TRBD2 (5 bases). The CDR3 is 14 residues long. Trimming took off 4 bases at V and 5 bases at J, with 11 bases between the two ends. Looked up from germline, CDR1 is MNHEY and CDR2 is SMNVEV (reference sequence). CDR3 sequence: CASSSFGETGELFF. CDR3 nucleotides: TGTGCCAGCAGTTCATTCGGGGAAACCGGGGAGCTGTTTTTT.

The rearrangement joins TRBV3-1 (or the pseudogene TRBV3-2) to TRBJ1-5; D perhaps matches TRBD1 (5 bases). V lost 4 bases to trimming and J lost 7 bases, with 14 bases between them. Germline V gene data show CDR1 as LGHDT and CDR2 as YNNKEL (reference sequence). The CDR3 runs to 14 residues. The CDR3 region is CASSPGTGGQPQHF. CDR3 nucleotides: TGTGCCAGCAGCCCAGGGACCGGGGGACAGCCCCAGCATTTT.

J is TRBJ1-1 and V is TRBV10-3; D remains ambiguous. CDR3 length equals 12 residues. Trimming removed 9 bases at V and 1 base at J, with 9 bases between. The germline gives CDR1 ENHRY, CDR2 SYGVKD. CDR3 sequence: CAIRYGNTEAFF. For the CDR3, the DNA is TGTGCCATTCGGTATGGGAACACTGAAGCTTTCTTT.

This clone showed up just once. The chain has TRBV12-3 or TRBV12-4 and TRBJ1-2; maybe TRBD1 (6 bases). The V end lost 1 base, the J end lost 4 bases, and 7 bases lay between the germline ends. This CDR3 contains 13 residues. CDR3 sequence reads: CASSLEGVYGYTF. In DNA, the CDR3 is TGTGCCAGCAGTTTAGAGGGGGTCTATGGCTACACCTTC.

This clone appeared a single time. The chain combines TRBV27 with TRBJ2-3, with D unclear. V shed 3 bases and J shed 2 bases, with 6 bases lying between them. This CDR3 contains 13 residues. CDR1 is MNHEY, CDR2 SMNVEV, per germline (reference sequence). The CDR3 loop reads CASSFADTDTQYF. CDR3 in DNA: TGTGCCAGCAGTTTTGCGGACACAGATACGCAGTATTTT.

This clone showed up just once. The J gene is TRBJ1-3, the V gene TRBV27, with D tentatively TRBD1 (5 bases). The CDR3 runs to 18 residues. Trimming removed 5 bases at V and 4 bases at J, with 24 bases between. Germline-derived CDR1 and CDR2 are MNHEY and SMNVEV (reference sequence). The CDR3, as DNA: TGTGCCAGCAGTACCTCCGGGACTGGGCGTTCGGGGGGAAACACCATATATTTT. It yields the protein CASSTSGTGRSGGNTIYF.

The rearrangement joins TRBV27 to TRBJ2-3, with TRBD1 identical over 7 bases. Germline trimming cut 3 bases from V and 0 bases from J; bases unmatched to any gene: 3. Per germline, CDR1 MNHEY and CDR2 SMNVEV (reference sequence). The CDR3 covers 15 residues. The CDR3 protein is CASSFARGSTDTQYF. The CDR3 coding sequence is TGTGCCAGCAGTTTTGCCAGGGGGAGCACAGATACGCAGTATTTT.

This sequence joins TRBV5-5 and TRBJ1-2, with TRBD1 matching over 9 bases. This CDR3 comprises 18 residues. Looked up from germline, CDR1 is SGHKS and CDR2 is YYEKEE (reference sequence). V lost 1 base, J lost 6 bases, and 16 bases stayed unmatched. This CDR3 reads CASSLTLDRGTGSDGYTF. The DNA for the CDR3 is TGTGCCAGCAGCTTGACGCTAGACAGGGGGACAGGGTCGGATGGCTACACCTTC.